Each of the 13 T cell receptor beta chains below was sequenced from the same sample in a study of shared clonotypes between healthy human individuals. Libraries were prepared by immunoSEQ multiplex PCR; TCRdb keeps only in-frame clonotypes and omits some of them. The sample lists about 710,000 clones; 73% were seen once. Material: memory CD4+ T cells sorted from blood. As for subset: CD45RA-negative fraction. The receptors were sampled from a woman aged 25 to 39 in good health.

The sample holds a few counts of this clone. J is TRBJ2-3 and V is TRBV28; D call uncertain. This CDR3 has 11 residues. Germline values: CDR1 MDHEN, CDR2 SYDVKM. V dropped 8 bases and J dropped 5 bases, with 8 bases sitting between them. The CDR3 DNA reads as TGTGCCAGCGAGAAGTTAGATACGCAGTATTTT. Translating gives CASEKLDTQYF.

With respect to this clone: Other DNA sequences of this sample code for an identical CDR3. This chain joins TRBV5-1 and TRBJ2-1; 14 bases align to TRBD2. V lost 7 bases and J lost 4; bases outside the gene matches: 1. Per germline, CDR1 SGHRS and CDR2 YFSETQ. This CDR3 is built from 14 residues. CDR3 sequence reads: CASRTSGGYNEQFF. The DNA for the CDR3 is TGCGCCAGCCGGACTAGCGGGGGGTACAATGAGCAGTTCTTC.

This clone was observed a few times. The J gene is TRBJ1-1, the V gene TRBV5-1, with 12 bases fitting TRBD1. The germline V gene has CDR1 SGHRS and CDR2 YFSETQ. V shed 3 bases, J shed 10 bases, and the junction held 13 bases outside the gene matches. There are 16 residues in the CDR3. This CDR3 reads CASSWGQGAEGGAAFF. CDR3 in DNA: TGCGCCAGCAGCTGGGGACAGGGGGCGGAAGGAGGAGCAGCTTTCTTT.

V and J are TRBV5-1 and TRBJ2-3; D is unclear. In germline, CDR1 is SGHRS, CDR2 YFSETQ. Trimming pared 5 bases from V and 2 bases from J, leaving 9 bases between. This CDR3 is 13 amino acids long. The CDR3 bases are TGCGCCAGCAGGCTGGCTACCACAGATACGCAGTATTTT. Amino acids: CASRLATTDTQYF.

The V and J genes are TRBV14 and TRBJ1-4; the match to TRBD1 covers 10 bases. V dropped 4 bases and J dropped 2; count of bases not matched to a gene: 4. This CDR3 is 16 amino acids long. Germline values: CDR1 SGHDN, CDR2 FVKESK. Written as DNA, the CDR3 is TGTGCCAGCAGCCGTGGACAGGGGGGGACTAATGAAAAACTGTTTTTT. Amino acid sequence: CASSRGQGGTNEKLFF.

This clone was seen only once. The chain carries TRBV2 and TRBJ2-1, with D maybe TRBD2 (6 bases). V was trimmed by 7 bases and J by 7 bases, leaving 14 bases between them. CDR3 length equals 13 residues. The germline CDR1 and CDR2 sequences are SNHLY and FYNNEI. The CDR3 is CASTEVAENEQFF. The DNA of the CDR3 is TGTGCCAGCACGGAGGTAGCGGAAAATGAGCAGTTCTTC.

This chain uses TRBV27 with TRBJ1-1; D gene uncertain. This CDR3 region has 15 residues. Looked up from germline, CDR1 is MNHEY and CDR2 is SMNVEV (reference sequence). The V gene lost 5 bases and the J gene lost 1 base, with 14 bases spanning the gap. CDR3 in DNA: TGTGCCAGCAGTAAAGTGCGGGCGGGGAACACTGAAGCTTTCTTT. It specifies CASSKVRAGNTEAFF.

This clone occurred many times. The gene calls are TRBV5-1 and TRBJ2-1; TRBD1 matches at 7 bases. V was clipped by 0 bases and J by 6 bases; unmatched bases: 3. The CDR3 consists of 14 residues. CDR1 and CDR2 (germline): SGHRS, YFSETQ. CDR3 region: CASSLGQGGNEQFF. The CDR3 DNA is TGCGCCAGCAGCTTGGGACAGGGTGGCAATGAGCAGTTCTTC.

The V call is TRBV10-3, the J call TRBJ2-3, with TRBD1 matching 10 bases. The CDR3 loop spans 16 amino acids. Germline V gene lookup returns CDR1 ENHRY and CDR2 SYGVKD. V lost 1 base and J lost 1; bases outside the gene matches: 2. CDR3 loop: CAISEFGTGGTDTQYF. The CDR3 DNA is TGTGCCATCAGTGAGTTTGGGACAGGGGGCACAGATACGCAGTATTTT.

V is TRBV6-6 and J is TRBJ1-5, with 9 bases lining up with TRBD1. Trimming cost V 8 bases and J 9 bases; bases outside gene matches: 14. The CDR3 is 15 amino acids. Germline assignment: CDR1 MNHNY and CDR2 SVGAGI (reference sequence). This CDR3 is CASQNRDRAPRPQHF. CDR3 nucleotide sequence: TGTGCCAGCCAAAACCGGGACAGGGCGCCCAGGCCCCAGCATTTT.

DNA for the CDR3: TGTGCCAGCAGGGCAACCACAGGGGGCGCTGGCACTGAAGCTTTCTTT. Its protein product is CASRATTGGAGTEAFF. V gene TRBV6-6 combines with J gene TRBJ1-1; 9 bases align to TRBD1. V dropped 6 bases and J dropped 4; count of bases not matched to a gene: 12. Germline assignment: CDR1 MNHNY and CDR2 SVGAGI (reference sequence). The CDR3 covers 16 residues.

This clone was observed a few times. The chain links TRBV5-1 to TRBJ2-7; 12 bases agree with TRBD1. V gave up 2 bases and J gave up 5 bases; unmatched junction bases: 2. The CDR3 runs to 14 residues. Germline V gives CDR1 SGHRS, CDR2 YFSETQ. The CDR3 region has the DNA TGCGCCAGCAGCTTCGGGACAGGGGGCAACGAGCAGTACTTC. Translation gives CASSFGTGGNEQYF.

V usage is TRBV4-1 and J usage is TRBJ2-3; D is perhaps TRBD2 (6 bases). The V end lost 1 base, the J end lost 11 bases, and 22 bases lay between the germline ends. This CDR3 comprises 16 residues. The germline V gene has CDR1 MGHRA and CDR2 YSYEKL. The DNA for the CDR3 is TGCGCCAGCAGCCAAGGGGGACTTACTGGGACCCCGGAGCAGTATTTT. Amino acid sequence: CASSQGGLTGTPEQYF.